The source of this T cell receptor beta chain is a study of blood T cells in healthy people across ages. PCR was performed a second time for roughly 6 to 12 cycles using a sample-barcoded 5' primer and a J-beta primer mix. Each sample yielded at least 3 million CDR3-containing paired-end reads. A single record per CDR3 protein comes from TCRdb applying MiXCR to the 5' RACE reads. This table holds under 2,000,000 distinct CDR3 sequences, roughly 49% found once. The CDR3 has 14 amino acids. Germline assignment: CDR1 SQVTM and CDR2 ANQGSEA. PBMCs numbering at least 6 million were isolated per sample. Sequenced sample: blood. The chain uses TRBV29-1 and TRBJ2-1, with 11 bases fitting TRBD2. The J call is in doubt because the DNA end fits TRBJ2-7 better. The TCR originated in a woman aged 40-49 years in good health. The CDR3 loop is CSSGGTSGYNEQYF. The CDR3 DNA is TGCAGCTCCGGGGGGACTAGCGGCTACAATGAGCAGTACTTC.